This T cell receptor beta chain originates from a study of cytomegalovirus exposure and HLA in healthy donors. Study-level information: Out of about 190 million T cells, an earlier analysis found 117 million unique TCR beta sequences in total. Notes on the study in general: DRB1 showed the most TCR associations and HLA-C the fewest in a later analysis, as rates varied by HLA locus. V- and J-gene trimming in TCR beta was tied to a missense DCLRE1C variant by an analysis performed later.

The PCR was carried out with 60 Vbeta primers and 13 Jbeta primers. The method was immunoSEQ multiplex PCR; TCRdb's version includes in-frame clones alone and lacks a portion of them. The sample holds about 160,000 clones, almost 80% seen once. Comments on this clone: The target antigen is unknown.

The CDR3 sequence is 14 residues long. The germline V gene encodes CDR1 ENHRY and CDR2 SYGVKD. The V end lost 0 bases, the J end lost 3 bases, and 5 bases lay between the germline ends. The TCR sequence derives from a woman aged 45-60 years in good health and CMV-seronegative. The sample was PBMCs. The chain links TRBV10-3 to TRBJ1-4; D remains ambiguous. The CDR3 loop is CAISESRSNEKLFF. Written as DNA, the CDR3 is TGTGCCATCAGTGAGTCACGGTCTAATGAAAAACTGTTTTTT.